The 18 T cell receptor beta chains below all came from one sample that was sequenced in a study of OX40 agonist ivuxolimab in advanced cancers. TCRdb's table, derived via immunoSEQ multiplex PCR, lists solely in-frame clones and lacks some. This table holds 60,000 or so clones, about 82% found once. The source was CD4+ or CD8+ T cells sorted from blood, collected in a trial of the OX40 agonist ivuxolimab. The receptors were gathered from an adult with an advanced solid tumor such as melanoma, head and neck, liver or kidney cancer.

The gene calls are TRBV13 and TRBJ2-5; 9 bases map to TRBD2. Germline V CDR1 and CDR2: PRHDT, FYEKMQ (reference sequence). Losses at the gene ends were 3 bases for V and 5 bases for J; bases not matched to a gene: 4. The CDR3 is 14 amino acids. CDR3 residues: CASSFSGGGETQYF. The DNA for the CDR3 is TGTGCCAGCAGCTTTAGCGGGGGAGGGGAGACCCAGTACTTC.

The chain combines TRBV7-2 with TRBJ2-7, with D possibly being TRBD2 (5 bases). The germline CDR1 and CDR2 sequences are SGHTA and FQGNSA. This CDR3 contains 14 residues. The V gene lost 5 bases and the J gene lost 4 bases, with 15 bases spanning the gap. The CDR3 DNA reads as TGTGCCAGCAGCGCAGACTACCGGAGTTACGAGCAGTACTTC. Protein sequence: CASSADYRSYEQYF.

This clone has more than one count but fewer than ten. This chain uses TRBV19 with TRBJ2-3; D unresolved. The CDR3 runs 14 residues. V gave up 4 bases and J gave up 2 bases, with 10 bases separating them. Germline V CDR1 and CDR2: LNHDA, SQIVND (reference sequence). The chain's CDR3 is CASSKNDHTDTQYF. The CDR3 coding sequence is TGTGCCAGTAGTAAAAACGACCACACAGATACGCAGTATTTT.

This sequence joins TRBV6-1 and TRBJ2-5; D is uncertain. The germline gives CDR1 MNHNS, CDR2 SASEGT. The CDR3 totals 14 residues. Trimming removed 4 bases from V and 3 bases from J, with 12 bases in between. The CDR3 DNA reads TGTGCCAGCAGTGTAGGGCCGAGAAAAGAGACCCAGTACTTC. Translating gives CASSVGPRKETQYF.

This chain links TRBV15 with TRBJ2-3; no reliable D call. The CDR3 has 13 amino acids. Trimming left V 7 bases short and J 8 bases short, with 16 bases between. Germline loops: CDR1 LNHNV, CDR2 YYDKDF (reference sequence). CDR3 nucleotides: TGTGCCACCAAGGGCGTGAGGTTAGGTACGCAGTATTTT. This encodes CATKGVRLGTQYF.

Concerning this clone: The same CDR3 can be traced to other DNA sequences in this sample. This chain uses TRBV27 with TRBJ2-5; D is uncertain. The CDR3 totals 12 residues. The V end lost 5 bases, the J end lost 1 base, and 5 bases lay between the germline ends. Germline CDR1 is MNHEY and CDR2 is SMNVEV (reference sequence). The CDR3 here is CASSTSQETQYF. The CDR3 DNA reads TGTGCCAGCAGTACATCCCAAGAGACCCAGTACTTC.

The rearrangement joins TRBV19 to TRBJ2-7; D is unclear. Germline V gene sequence: CDR1 LNHDA, CDR2 SQIVND (reference sequence). V was trimmed by 5 bases and J by 0 bases, leaving 5 bases between them. CDR3 length: 12 amino acids. CDR3 sequence reads: CASSSVSYEQYF. The DNA of the CDR3 is TGTGCCAGTAGTTCGGTCTCCTACGAGCAGTACTTC.

V usage is TRBV7-9 and J usage is TRBJ1-3, with unresolved D. Trimming shortened V by 3 bases and J by 0 bases, and 9 bases separated the two germline ends. In germline, CDR1 is SEHNR, CDR2 FQNEAQ (reference sequence). The CDR3 runs 15 residues. The CDR3, as DNA: TGTGCCAGCAGCTTTCCTGAGAGCTCTGGAAACACCATATATTTT. This codes for CASSFPESSGNTIYF.

V and J are TRBV5-7 and TRBJ2-7; the D is unclear. TRBV5-7 qualifies as an ORF whose function is uncertain. This CDR3 contains 15 residues. The V gene lost 2 bases and the J gene lost 3 bases, with 15 bases spanning the gap. CDR3 coding DNA: TGTGCCAGCAGCTTCATGCCAGCAGGAGACTACGAGCAGTACTTC. It specifies CASSFMPAGDYEQYF.

V and J are TRBV7-6 and TRBJ1-1; D remains unclear. V was clipped by 1 base and J by 3 bases, with 9 bases between them. Germline loops: CDR1 SGHVS, CDR2 FNYEAQ. The CDR3 has 14 residues. CDR3 bases: TGTGCCAGCAGCTTAGGGGGAGGGTACACTGAAGCTTTCTTT. Its translation: CASSLGGGYTEAFF.

The chain carries TRBV6-5 and TRBJ2-3; 7 nucleotides agree with TRBD1. This CDR3 region has 15 residues. The germline CDR1 and CDR2 sequences are MNHEY and SVGAGI. V lost 0 bases to trimming and J lost 2 bases; unmatched junction nucleotides: 2. The CDR3 is CASSYSGQPTDTQYF. The CDR3 nucleotides are TGTGCCAGCAGTTACTCGGGACAGCCCACAGATACGCAGTATTTT.

This clone was counted a single time. V usage is TRBV5-1 and J usage is TRBJ2-2; D could derive from TRBD1 or TRBD2 (5 bases each). The V and J ends lost 0 bases and 0 bases respectively, with 12 bases between them. Germline CDR1 reads SGHRS; CDR2 reads YFSETQ. The CDR3 consists of 17 residues. CDR3 bases: TGCGCCAGCAGCTTGGCCGTCGGGACCTCGAACACCGGGGAGCTGTTTTTT. This encodes CASSLAVGTSNTGELFF.

The rearrangement links TRBV7-9 to TRBJ2-7; D unclear. Germline V CDR1 and CDR2: SEHNR, FQNEAQ (reference sequence). Trimming stripped 1 base from V and 5 bases from J, with 6 bases between. This CDR3 is 12 amino acids long. CDR3 bases: TGTGCCAGCAGCTTAGTAGCCCACGAGCAGTACTTC. It translates to CASSLVAHEQYF.

This rearrangement joins TRBV2 to TRBJ2-2, with D perhaps TRBD2 (5 bases). The V gene lost 4 bases and the J gene lost 6 bases, with 12 bases spanning the gap. The CDR3 covers 14 residues. The germline CDR1 and CDR2 sequences are SNHLY and FYNNEI. The CDR3 DNA follows: TGTGCCAGCAGTGCCCAGAGGGAGCCCGGGGAGCTGTTTTTT. Translated, it gives CASSAQREPGELFF.

The rearrangement links TRBV7-6 to TRBJ1-1; 9 bases match TRBD1. The germline CDR1 and CDR2 sequences are SGHVS and FNYEAQ. The CDR3 contains 14 residues. Unmatched junction bases numbered 6, after V lost 5 bases and J lost 5 bases. As DNA, the CDR3 is TGTGCCAGCAGCAGGGGACAGGGATGGACTGAAGCTTTCTTT. Amino acid sequence: CASSRGQGWTEAFF.

This chain uses TRBV28 with TRBJ2-5, with 9 bases lining up with TRBD2. V was pared by 2 bases and J by 5 bases, with 6 bases of the junction left unmatched. The CDR3 spans 15 residues. Germline CDR1 MDHEN, CDR2 SYDVKM. CDR3 loop: CASSLRLAGWETQYF. CDR3 nucleotides: TGTGCCAGCAGTTTAAGGCTAGCGGGGTGGGAGACCCAGTACTTC.

The V and J genes are TRBV7-8 and TRBJ2-1; 9 bases fit TRBD2. From germline, CDR1 is SGHVS and CDR2 FQNEAQ. Losses at the gene ends were 1 base for V and 0 bases for J; bases not matched to a gene: 7. CDR3 length equals 18 residues. CDR3 sequence: CASSLEGGGAFSYNEQFF. CDR3 DNA sequence: TGTGCCAGCAGCTTAGAGGGCGGGGGGGCTTTCTCCTACAATGAGCAGTTCTTC.

This sequence joins TRBV29-1 and TRBJ1-2, with 8 bases aligning to TRBD1. Trimming removed 7 bases from V and 3 bases from J; junction bases left unmatched: 7. CDR3 size: 13 residues. Per germline, CDR1 SQVTM and CDR2 ANQGSEA. CDR3 amino acids: CSGATGDHYGYTF. CDR3 in DNA: TGCAGCGGGGCGACAGGGGATCACTATGGCTACACCTTC.